These T cell receptor beta chains were read from a single sample in a study of blood T cell repertoires in COVID-19. Sequencing was performed with immunoSEQ multiplex PCR; in TCRdb, only in-frame clones are kept and a portion is missing. The sample holds some 190,000 clones, 88% seen once. The specimen was peripheral blood. Receptors originate from a woman aged 40 to 50 who had recovered from COVID-19. Each CDR3 is given with its conserved first and last residue. The D gene is left open where the match is weak. Expanded clones are given a class, and other clones once, few, many or no size at all.

clone_size,d_call,v_call,j_call,cdr3_nt,cdr3_aa
.,TRBD1,TRBV30,TRBJ1-1,TGTGCCTGGAGTTCGACAGGGATAGAAGCTTTCTTT,CAWSSTGIEAFF
.,.,TRBV28,TRBJ1-2,TGTGCCAGCAGTTTGGGGCAGCACTATGGCTACACCTTC,CASSLGQHYGYTF
.,TRBD1,TRBV5-4,TRBJ1-3,TGTGCCAGCAGCCCAGGACAGGGGAGCTCTGGAAACACCATATATTTT,CASSPGQGSSGNTIYF
.,TRBD1,TRBV15,TRBJ1-1,TGTGCCACCAGCAGTGGGGACAGGAAGCACCTGAACACTGAAGCTTTCTTT,CATSSGDRKHLNTEAFF
.,TRBD1,TRBV6-5,TRBJ1-6,TGTGCCAGAGGACAGGGCGATAATTCACCCCTCCACTTT,CARGQGDNSPLHF
.,.,TRBV9,TRBJ1-1,TGTGCCAGCAGCGTAGTGTACGGGGATTTGAACACTGAAGCTTTCTTT,CASSVVYGDLNTEAFF
.,TRBD1,TRBV19,TRBJ2-3,TGTGCCAGTATCCCTAACAGGGGCGCAGATACGCAGTATTTT,CASIPNRGADTQYF
once,.,TRBV28,TRBJ1-2,TGTGCCAGCACAGATTCAAACTATGGCTACACCTTC,CASTDSNYGYTF
.,.,TRBV28,TRBJ2-6,TGTGCCAGCAGTACTACCTCTGGGGCCAACGTCCTGACTTTC,CASSTTSGANVLTF
.,.,TRBV12-3/TRBV12-4,TRBJ1-1,TGTGCCAGCAGTTTCGGGACATTTGATAGAGCTTTCTTT,CASSFGTFDRAFF
.,TRBD2,TRBV5-1,TRBJ2-2,TGCGCCAGCAGCTTGTCGGGGACTAGCGGGTTCCCCGGGGAGCTGTTTTTT,CASSLSGTSGFPGELFF
once,TRBD2,TRBV28,TRBJ2-7,TGTGCCAGCAGTCGTAGCGGGAGAAGTTACGAGCAGTACTTC,CASSRSGRSYEQYF
.,.,TRBV6-4,TRBJ1-5,TGTGCCAGCAGTGACACACACAATCAGCCCCAGCATTTT,CASSDTHNQPQHF
.,.,TRBV21-1,TRBJ1-1,TGTGCCAGCAGCACAACAAGGGGGCACACTGAAGCTTTCTTT,CASSTTRGHTEAFF
.,.,TRBV10-3,TRBJ1-2,TGTGCCATCAGTGAGTCTGCAGCTAACTATGGCTACACCTTC,CAISESAANYGYTF
.,TRBD1,TRBV12-3/TRBV12-4,TRBJ1-2,TGTGCCAGCAGACGGGACAGTACTAGGGGCTACACCTTC,CASRRDSTRGYTF
few,.,TRBV4-2,TRBJ1-5,TGTGCCAGCAGCCAAGATATCGGCAATCAGCCCCAGCATTTT,CASSQDIGNQPQHF
few,.,TRBV30,TRBJ1-1,TGTGCCTGGCGAAGGGGTGAAGCTTTCTTT,CAWRRGEAFF
.,.,TRBV9,TRBJ2-3,TGTGCCAGCAGCGCAGTATCAGGGAGCACAGATACGCAGTATTTT,CASSAVSGSTDTQYF
.,TRBD2,TRBV27,TRBJ2-2,TGTGCCAGCAGTTTGAGAGTGGGAGGGCCGGCCGGGGAGCTGTTTTTT,CASSLRVGGPAGELFF
.,.,TRBV10-1,TRBJ1-1,TGCGCCAGCAATCGTGGGGCCACTGAAGCTTTCTTT,CASNRGATEAFF
.,.,TRBV5-1,TRBJ2-2,TGCGCCAGCAGCTTGCCGACAGACACCCAACAAAACACCGGGGAGCTGTTTTTT,CASSLPTDTQQNTGELFF
.,.,TRBV6-5,TRBJ2-7,TGTGCCAGCAGTTTACAGGGCCCCTACGAGCAGTACTTC,CASSLQGPYEQYF
.,TRBD2,TRBV18,TRBJ2-1,TGTGCCAGCTCACCACAGCGGGAGGGCCTCGCGGGCGAGCAGTTCTTC,CASSPQREGLAGEQFF
.,.,TRBV28,TRBJ1-2,TGTGCCAGTAAAAAGTTCAGGGAAACGAGGATCGGCTATGGCTACACCTTC,CASKKFRETRIGYGYTF
.,TRBD2,TRBV3-1/TRBV3-2,TRBJ2-3,TGTGCCAGCAGCCAAGTTTCACTAGCGGGAGGCCGTGGCACAGATACGCAGTATTTT,CASSQVSLAGGRGTDTQYF
few,TRBD2,TRBV27,TRBJ2-1,TGTGCCAGCAGTCACCTGACTAGCGGGAGAGTTAATGAGCAGTTCTTC,CASSHLTSGRVNEQFF
.,.,TRBV20-1,TRBJ2-7,TGCAGTGCTAGTGGCCGGGATTCCTACGAGCAGTACTTC,CSASGRDSYEQYF
few,.,TRBV7-6,TRBJ1-3,TGTGCCAGCAGCAGGGTAACACAGGGTTCATCTGGAAACACCATATATTTT,CASSRVTQGSSGNTIYF
.,.,TRBV6-6,TRBJ1-3,TGTGCCAGCAGTTACCATTCCTCTGGAAACACCATATATTTT,CASSYHSSGNTIYF
once,TRBD1,TRBV25-1,TRBJ2-1,TGTGCCAGCAGTGATTGGGGACAGGCGGAGGGGAATGAGCAGTTCTTC,CASSDWGQAEGNEQFF
.,.,TRBV28,TRBJ1-3,TGTGCCAGCAGTTTACAGGGGAGCACCATATATTTT,CASSLQGSTIYF
few,TRBD1,TRBV7-9,TRBJ2-2,TGTGCCAGCAGCTCGCCGGGACAGGGGGTTGCGGGGGAGCTGTTTTTT,CASSSPGQGVAGELFF
.,TRBD1,TRBV2,TRBJ1-4,TGTGCCAGCAGAGGGACAGGGGAGCCTAATGAAAAACTGTTTTTT,CASRGTGEPNEKLFF
.,.,TRBV11-1,TRBJ2-3,TGTGCCAGCAGCTCCGGGACACGGGGCACAGATACGCAGTATTTT,CASSSGTRGTDTQYF
few,TRBD1,TRBV6-4,TRBJ2-3,TGTGCCAGCAGTGGGACAGGGGGCGGCACAGATACGCAGTATTTT,CASSGTGGGTDTQYF
.,.,TRBV15,TRBJ2-1,TGTGCCACCAGCAGGGCTCACCCCCAGGGCCATGAGCAGTTCTTC,CATSRAHPQGHEQFF
.,.,TRBV27,TRBJ1-1,TGTGCCAGCAGTCTCCGGTGGGCGGGAGACACTGAAGCTTTCTTT,CASSLRWAGDTEAFF
.,.,TRBV18,TRBJ2-6,TGTGCCAGCTCACCACTTACAGGGTCCGGGGCCAACGTCCTGACTTTC,CASSPLTGSGANVLTF
once,.,TRBV30,TRBJ1-2,TGTGCCTGCCTCCCTACAGGTCTTGTTAACTATGGCTACACCTTC,CACLPTGLVNYGYTF
.,TRBD2,TRBV25-1,TRBJ2-7,TGTGCCGATAGCAGTGCGGGAGTCACGTATGAGCAGTACTTC,CADSSAGVTYEQYF
.,TRBD2,TRBV10-3,TRBJ2-7,TGTGCCATCAGTGAGTCGGGACTAGCGGGAGGAGGGGCCTACGAGCAGTACTTC,CAISESGLAGGGAYEQYF
.,TRBD2,TRBV5-6,TRBJ2-3,TGTGCCAGCAGCCCACTAGCGGGAGAAATTCGGGCAGATACGCAGTATTTT,CASSPLAGEIRADTQYF
.,.,TRBV28,TRBJ2-7,TGTGCCGCCACCGGGACAACCACCTACGAGCAGTACTTC,CAATGTTTYEQYF
once,.,TRBV9,TRBJ2-3,TGTGCCAGCAGCGCCGGGGGTCTTAGCACAGATACGCAGTATTTT,CASSAGGLSTDTQYF
.,.,TRBV7-2,TRBJ1-2,TGTGCCAGCAGCCCCAGATCGTCGACAGAGCATTATGGCTACACCTTC,CASSPRSSTEHYGYTF
.,.,TRBV5-5,TRBJ2-1,TGTGCCAGCAGCTTGGCCGCGGTTAGCGGATTGTTCAATGAGCAGTTCTTC,CASSLAAVSGLFNEQFF
.,.,TRBV19,TRBJ2-2,TGTGCCAGTAAATCAGGTTTAACCGGGGAGCTGTTTTTT,CASKSGLTGELFF
.,.,TRBV2,TRBJ2-7,TGTGCCAGCAGCCGGTTGTACGAGCAGTACTTC,CASSRLYEQYF
.,TRBD2,TRBV28,TRBJ2-1,TGTGCCATCGAGACCCGGACTAGCGGGAGCGATGAGCAGTTCTTC,CAIETRTSGSDEQFF
.,.,TRBV10-2,TRBJ1-2,TGCGCCAGCAGAAAGGACAGCTATGGCTACACCTTC,CASRKDSYGYTF
.,TRBD1,TRBV30,TRBJ2-5,TGTGCCTGGGGGGGACAGGGGGCTGGCGGGACCCAGTACTTC,CAWGGQGAGGTQYF